Presented here are 25 T cell receptor beta chains from one specimen sequenced in a study of persistence of HIV-infected CD4 T cells. Which antigens these TCRs recognize remains unknown. Cells were stimulated with overlapping HIV-1 Gag 15-mer peptides. Sorted nonresponding memory CD4+ T cells were CD40L-negative, CD69-negative, CD45RO-high. The libraries were made with immunoSEQ version 4 in survey mode. Data came from immunoSEQ multiplex PCR; TCRdb stores just in-frame clones and leaves some out. The data contain 30,000 to 45,000 clones, roughly four fifths of them singletons. The source material was cultured CD4+ T cells from PBMCs, sampled from a patient who received antiretroviral therapy. Every receptor here comes from an adult with HIV. The donor label of this sample is uncertain.

This chain uses TRBV6-4 with TRBJ1-2; D is perhaps TRBD1 (6 bases). Trimming took off 8 bases at V and 8 bases at J, with 21 bases between the two ends. Per the germline V gene, CDR1 is MRHNA and CDR2 is SNTAGT. This CDR3 is built from 14 residues. Written as DNA, the CDR3 is TGTGCCAGCCGAAATTACCGGGACACAGGAGGCTACACCTTC. Translating it yields CASRNYRDTGGYTF.

This clone was picked up a small number of times. The same CDR3 also results from other DNA sequences found in this sample. The chain combines TRBV7-9 with TRBJ1-1; possible D gene TRBD1, 5 bases. Deletions cut 1 base from V and 5 bases from J, with 11 bases between. Germline values: CDR1 SEHNR, CDR2 FQNEAQ (reference sequence). The CDR3 extends over 14 amino acids. CDR3 in amino acids: CASSLGGLGTEAFF. The CDR3 nucleotides read TGTGCCAGCAGCTTAGGGGGCCTGGGGACTGAAGCTTTCTTT. The whole variable domain, remainder taken from reference TRBV7-9 and TRBJ1-1, is DTGVSQNPRHKITKRGQNVTFRCDPISEHNRLYWYRQTLGQGPEFLTYFQNEAQLEKSRLLSDRFSAERPKGSFSTLEIQRTEQGDSAMYLCASSLGGLGTEAFFGQGTRLTVV.

This clone was seen once. This sequence joins TRBV5-1 and TRBJ1-1; unclear D gene. Germline CDR1 SGHRS, CDR2 YFSETQ. The CDR3 runs to 12 residues. V was trimmed by 0 bases and J by 6 bases, leaving 6 bases between them. The DNA of the CDR3 is TGCGCCAGCAGCTTGGGTTTTGCTGAAGCTTTCTTT. This encodes CASSLGFAEAFF. The variable domain in full, with the rest retrieved from reference TRBV5-1 and TRBJ1-1, is KAGVTQTPRYLIKTRGQQVTLSCSPISGHRSVSWYQQTPGQGLQFLFEYFSETQRNKGNFPGRFSGRQFSNSRSEMNVSTLELGDSALYLCASSLGFAEAFFGQGTRLTVV.

This sequence joins TRBV10-2 and TRBJ1-3; D is undetermined. Looked up from germline, CDR1 is WSHSY and CDR2 is SAAADI. This CDR3 contains 13 residues. The V gene lost 0 bases and the J gene lost 9 bases, with 9 bases spanning the gap. In DNA, the CDR3 is TGCGCCAGCAGTGAGTCGAAAACCGGCACCATATATTTT. Translated: CASSESKTGTIYF.

As for this clone: The junction departs from germline at one end; a sequencing error may be responsible. This sequence joins TRBV4-2 and TRBJ1-1; D is unclear. The CDR3 is 13 residues long. The germline CDR1 and CDR2 sequences are LGHNA and YNFKEQ. This CDR3 is CASSQDRLSSALF. The CDR3 DNA follows: TGTGCCAGCAGCCAAGATAGATTATCTTCAGCGCTCTTT.

The chain employs TRBV9 and TRBJ2-7, with 7 bases that match TRBD1. The V segment lost 4 bases and the J segment 6 bases; nucleotides outside the gene matches: 13. Germline V gene data show CDR1 as SGDLS and CDR2 as YYNGEE. The CDR3 consists of 15 residues. The CDR3 bases are TGTGCCAGCAGCAGACGACAGGGTGGGGGCAGCGAGCAGTACTTC. Its protein is CASSRRQGGGSEQYF.

This sequence joins TRBV30 and TRBJ1-1, with 7 bases matching TRBD1. The CDR3 runs 13 residues. Germline V gene lookup returns CDR1 GTSNPN and CDR2 SVGIG (reference sequence). J gave up 0 bases and V 8 bases, and 6 bases lay outside the gene matches. In DNA form, the CDR3 reads TGTGCCGGCGGGACAGCCATGAACACTGAAGCTTTCTTT. The encoded protein is CAGGTAMNTEAFF.

The chain couples TRBV19 to TRBJ1-6, with D possibly matching TRBD1 (6 bases). The CDR3 has 14 amino acids. V was clipped by 10 bases and J by 7 bases, with 17 bases between them. The germline V gene has CDR1 LNHDA and CDR2 SQIVND (reference sequence). CDR3 in DNA: TGTGCCACCAACAACAGGGTGGGGAATTCACCCCTCCACTTT. It is translated as CATNNRVGNSPLHF.

This clone was counted only a few times. The rearrangement joins TRBV4-1 to TRBJ1-6; 7 bases fit TRBD1. CDR1 and CDR2 from the germline V gene are MGHRA and YSYEKL. V gave up 3 bases and J gave up 9 bases; unmatched junction bases: 5. The CDR3 extends over 14 amino acids. CDR3 DNA: TGCGCCAGCAGCCACCCCAGGGGGAGTTCACCCCTCCACTTT. It codes for CASSHPRGSSPLHF.

The chain carries TRBV20-1 and TRBJ2-3; perhaps TRBD2 as D (6 bases). Germline CDR1 and CDR2: DFQATT and SNEGSKA (reference sequence). Trimming removed 3 bases at V and 4 bases at J, with 8 bases between. The CDR3 has 12 residues. CDR3 nucleotide sequence: TGCAGTGCTAGTCCGGGGGCAGATACGCAGTATTTT. Translated, it gives CSASPGADTQYF.

CDR3 region: CASSPEGSGTEAFF. CDR3 coding DNA: TGTGCCAGCTCACCAGAGGGCTCGGGCACTGAAGCTTTCTTT. The genes are TRBV18 and TRBJ1-1, with D unclear. The ends were cut back, 2 bases at V and 4 bases at J, with 11 bases in the middle. The CDR3 length is 14 residues. Germline V CDR1 and CDR2: KGHSH, LQKENI.

The chain carries TRBV2 and TRBJ2-2; D may be TRBD1 (6 bases). CDR3 length: 15 amino acids. The germline V and J ends were trimmed by 1 base and 5 bases, with 11 bases remaining between them. Germline CDR1 reads SNHLY; CDR2 reads FYNNEI. The CDR3 DNA reads TGTGCCAGCAGTGAAGTAACGCAGGGGACCGGGGAGCTGTTTTTT. Protein: CASSEVTQGTGELFF.

V gene TRBV7-9 combines with J gene TRBJ2-1, with D unclear. CDR3 length equals 12 residues. CDR1 and CDR2 from the germline V gene are SEHNR and FQNEAQ (reference sequence). V dropped 4 bases and J dropped 8 bases, with 9 bases sitting between them. This CDR3 reads CASSSPADEQFF. CDR3 DNA: TGTGCCAGCAGCTCCCCCGCCGATGAGCAGTTCTTC.

A single count supports this clone. This chain connects TRBV5-1 to TRBJ2-7; 13 nucleotides line up with TRBD2. Germline CDR1 SGHRS, CDR2 YFSETQ. After removal of 2 bases from V and 1 base from J, the junction contained 3 bases not matched to a gene. The CDR3 runs to 16 residues. CDR3 residues: CASSFGLAGVSYEQYF. CDR3 coding DNA: TGCGCCAGCAGCTTCGGACTAGCGGGGGTTTCCTACGAGCAGTACTTC. The whole variable domain, remainder taken from reference TRBV5-1 and TRBJ2-7, is KAGVTQTPRYLIKTRGQQVTLSCSPISGHRSVSWYQQTPGQGLQFLFEYFSETQRNKGNFPGRFSGRQFSNSRSEMNVSTLELGDSALYLCASSFGLAGVSYEQYFGPGTRLTVT.

The rearrangement joins TRBV7-9 to TRBJ2-1; tentative D call: TRBD2 (5 bases). This CDR3 has 15 amino acids. Trimming shortened V by 5 bases and J by 1 base, and 12 bases separated the two germline ends. Germline CDR1 is SEHNR and CDR2 is FQNEAQ (reference sequence). The CDR3 DNA reads as TGTGCCAGCAGCCACTGGACTGAATCCTACAATGAGCAGTTCTTC. As protein: CASSHWTESYNEQFF. Using reference TRBV7-9 and TRBJ2-1 for the parts outside the CDR3, the full variable domain is DTGVSQNPRHKITKRGQNVTFRCDPISEHNRLYWYRQTLGQGPEFLTYFQNEAQLEKSRLLSDRFSAERPKGSFSTLEIQRTEQGDSAMYLCASSHWTESYNEQFFGPGTRLTVL.

The chain combines TRBV9 with TRBJ1-5; D remains ambiguous. The CDR3 totals 14 residues. Trimming removed 4 bases from V and 5 bases from J, with 13 bases in between. CDR1 SGDLS and CDR2 YYNGEE come from the germline V gene. The CDR3 protein is CASSPFSTDQPQHF. CDR3 DNA sequence: TGTGCCAGCAGCCCCTTCAGCACCGATCAGCCCCAGCATTTT.

This chain joins TRBV10-2 and TRBJ1-3; D is perhaps TRBD1 (5 bases). Germline V CDR1 and CDR2: WSHSY, SAAADI. Trimming took off 0 bases at V and 3 bases at J, with 9 bases between the two ends. The CDR3 extends over 15 amino acids. The CDR3 loop reads CASSESMGHGNTIYF. CDR3 in DNA: TGCGCCAGCAGTGAGTCGATGGGGCATGGAAACACCATATATTTT.

The V call is TRBV6-5, the J call TRBJ2-1, with TRBD2 matching over 8 bases. Germline V gene sequence: CDR1 MNHEY, CDR2 SVGAGI. V lost 5 bases to trimming and J lost 3 bases; unmatched junction nucleotides: 6. The CDR3 is 15 residues long. The CDR3 sequence: CASSSSGTSYNEQFF. CDR3 in DNA: TGTGCCAGCAGTAGCTCCGGGACTAGCTACAATGAGCAGTTCTTC.

The rearrangement uses TRBV9 and TRBJ2-6; either TRBD1 or TRBD2 may supply D (5 bases each). V gave up 4 bases and J gave up 4 bases, with 15 bases separating them. The CDR3 sequence is 16 residues long. Germline CDR1 reads SGDLS; CDR2 reads YYNGEE. The CDR3 sequence: CASSWDPRAGANVLTF. CDR3 nucleotide sequence: TGTGCCAGCAGCTGGGACCCCAGAGCGGGGGCCAACGTCCTGACTTTC.

V gene TRBV19 combines with J gene TRBJ1-6, with D unresolved. The V gene lost 3 bases and the J gene lost 6 bases, with 12 bases spanning the gap. This CDR3 has 15 amino acids. Per germline, CDR1 LNHDA and CDR2 SQIVND (reference sequence). CDR3 sequence: CASSIRGLSNSPLHF. The CDR3 DNA follows: TGTGCCAGTAGTATTCGGGGTTTGAGTAATTCACCCCTCCACTTT.

This clone was detected a few times. The J gene is TRBJ1-1, the V gene TRBV24-1, with D tentatively TRBD1 (6 bases). The CDR3 covers 14 residues. CDR1 KGHDR and CDR2 SFDVKD come from the germline V gene. Between the trimmed V and J ends, which lost 4 bases and 2 bases, there was a span of 10 bases. The CDR3 nucleotides are TGTGCCACCAGTGACACGACAGGAAACACTGAAGCTTTCTTT. As protein: CATSDTTGNTEAFF.

The chain carries TRBV30 and TRBJ1-2; TRBD1 matches 8 bases. The CDR3 runs 15 residues. In germline, CDR1 is GTSNPN, CDR2 SVGIG (reference sequence). Germline trimming cut 1 base from V and 7 bases from J; bases unmatched to any gene: 11. The CDR3 DNA follows: TGTGCCTGGAGTGCGGGGACAGGCGGGAGAGGTGGCTACACCTTC. This translates into CAWSAGTGGRGGYTF.

V usage is TRBV7-8 and J usage is TRBJ1-2; D is perhaps TRBD1 (6 bases). Germline CDR1 is SGHVS and CDR2 is FQNEAQ. The V end lost 1 base, the J end lost 4 bases, and 10 bases lay between the germline ends. There are 14 residues in the CDR3. CDR3 nucleotides: TGTGCCAGCAGCTTAGATCAGGGGTCCTATGGCTACACCTTC. Protein: CASSLDQGSYGYTF.

The chain couples TRBV10-3 to TRBJ1-3; D unresolved. This CDR3 has 14 residues. V lost 6 bases to trimming and J lost 0 bases, with 9 bases between them. Germline lookup yields CDR1 ENHRY and CDR2 SYGVKD. The DNA for the CDR3 is TGTGCCATCAGAAAAGCTTCCTCTGGAAACACCATATATTTT. Amino acid sequence: CAIRKASSGNTIYF.

The chain combines TRBV15 with TRBJ1-2; 7 positions agree with TRBD1. From germline, CDR1 is LNHNV and CDR2 YYDKDF (reference sequence). CDR3 size: 15 residues. Trimming took 0 bases from V and 8 from J; bases not matched to a gene: 9. The CDR3 region is CATSRDYGQVEGYTF. The DNA for the CDR3 is TGTGCCACCAGCAGAGATTATGGACAGGTAGAAGGCTACACCTTC. Full variable domain (rest looked up from reference TRBV15 and TRBJ1-2): DAMVIQNPRYQVTQFGKPVTLSCSQTLNHNVMYWYQQKSSQAPKLLFHYYDKDFNNEADTPDNFQSRRPNTSFCFLDIRSPGLGDTAMYLCATSRDYGQVEGYTFGSGTRLTVV.